This T cell receptor beta chain was documented in a study of blood T cell repertoires in COVID-19. Study in general: Acute-phase and convalescent COVID-19 samples originated in the United States, Italy and Spain.

Donors in Cohort 3 counted as recovered after two negative PCRs, clearance, or symptom resolution. The authors' processing: Researchers report that nucleated cell counts were estimated from reference gene primer amplification. Some clones are missing from TCRdb's copy, which holds only in-frame ones; the method was immunoSEQ multiplex PCR. That table gives V, J and clone size, and the DNA gave D and trimming. The data contain approximately 280,000 clones, around 85% of them singletons. Material: PBMCs or T cells enriched from blood (not recorded which). The receptor comes from a woman in her thirties or forties who had recovered from COVID-19.

The CDR3 protein is CASSQEGGPSSTDTQYF. For the CDR3, the DNA is TGCGCCAGCAGCCAAGAGGGAGGCCCTTCCAGCACAGATACGCAGTATTTT. This chain connects TRBV4-1 to TRBJ2-3; maybe TRBD2 (6 bases). V gave up 0 bases and J gave up 0 bases, with 13 bases separating them. Germline-derived CDR1 and CDR2 are MGHRA and YSYEKL. The CDR3 consists of 17 residues.